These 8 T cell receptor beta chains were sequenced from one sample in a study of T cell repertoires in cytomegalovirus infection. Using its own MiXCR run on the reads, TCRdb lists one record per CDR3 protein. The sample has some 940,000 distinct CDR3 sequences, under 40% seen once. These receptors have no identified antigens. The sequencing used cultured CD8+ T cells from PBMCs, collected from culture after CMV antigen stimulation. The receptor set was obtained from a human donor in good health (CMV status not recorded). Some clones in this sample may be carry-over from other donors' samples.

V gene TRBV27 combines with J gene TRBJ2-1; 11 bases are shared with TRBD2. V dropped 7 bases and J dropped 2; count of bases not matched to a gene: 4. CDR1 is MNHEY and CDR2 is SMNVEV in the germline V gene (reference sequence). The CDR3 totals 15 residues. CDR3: CASTIAGGTYNEQFF. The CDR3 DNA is TGTGCCAGCACTATAGCGGGGGGGACCTACAATGAGCAGTTCTTC.

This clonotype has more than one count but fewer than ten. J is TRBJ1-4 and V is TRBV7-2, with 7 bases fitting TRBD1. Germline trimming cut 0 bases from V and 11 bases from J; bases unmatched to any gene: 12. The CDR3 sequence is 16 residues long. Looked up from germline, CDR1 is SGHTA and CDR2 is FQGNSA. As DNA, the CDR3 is TGTGCCAGCAGCTTAGCGCGAGGGGGAGGGGGCGGGAAACTGTTTTTT. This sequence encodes CASSLARGGGGGKLFF.

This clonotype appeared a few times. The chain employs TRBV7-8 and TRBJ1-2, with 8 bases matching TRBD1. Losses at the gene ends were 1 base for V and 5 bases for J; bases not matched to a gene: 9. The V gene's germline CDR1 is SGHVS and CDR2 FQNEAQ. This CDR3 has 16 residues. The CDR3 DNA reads TGTGCCAGCAGCTTAGACCTTACAGGGGGTGGTTATGGCTACACCTTC. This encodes CASSLDLTGGGYGYTF.

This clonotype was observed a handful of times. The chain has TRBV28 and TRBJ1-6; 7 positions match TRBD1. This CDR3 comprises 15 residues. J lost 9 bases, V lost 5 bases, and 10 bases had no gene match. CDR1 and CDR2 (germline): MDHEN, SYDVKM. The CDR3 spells CASSIYRGLSSPLHF. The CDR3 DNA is TGTGCCAGCAGTATATACAGGGGCCTAAGTTCACCCCTCCACTTT.

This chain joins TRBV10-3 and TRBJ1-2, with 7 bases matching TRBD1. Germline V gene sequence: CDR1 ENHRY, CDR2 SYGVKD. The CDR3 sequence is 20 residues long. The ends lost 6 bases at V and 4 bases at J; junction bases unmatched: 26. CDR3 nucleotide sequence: TGTGCCATCAGAAAGGACAGGATAAATTCCACAGGGGAGTCGTTCTATGGCTACACCTTC. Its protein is CAIRKDRINSTGESFYGYTF.

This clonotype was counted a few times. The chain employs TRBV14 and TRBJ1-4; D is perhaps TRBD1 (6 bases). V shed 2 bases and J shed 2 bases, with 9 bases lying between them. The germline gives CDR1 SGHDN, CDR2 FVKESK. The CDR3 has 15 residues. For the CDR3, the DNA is TGTGCCAGCAGCCAACGGGGGCGGACTAATGAAAAACTGTTTTTT. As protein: CASSQRGRTNEKLFF.

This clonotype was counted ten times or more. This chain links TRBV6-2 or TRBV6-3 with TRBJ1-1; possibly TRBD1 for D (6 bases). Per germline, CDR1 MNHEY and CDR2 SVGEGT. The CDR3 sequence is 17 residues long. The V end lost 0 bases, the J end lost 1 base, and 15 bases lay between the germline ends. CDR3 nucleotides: TGTGCCAGCAGTTACTCCCTAGATGCCAGGGGGAACACTGAAGCTTTCTTT. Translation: CASSYSLDARGNTEAFF.

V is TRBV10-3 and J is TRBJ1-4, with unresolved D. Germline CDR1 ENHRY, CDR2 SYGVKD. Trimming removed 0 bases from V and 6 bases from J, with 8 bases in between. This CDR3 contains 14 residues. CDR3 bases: TGTGCCATCAGTGAGTCTGGAGCGGATGAAAAACTGTTTTTT. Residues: CAISESGADEKLFF.